A single sample gave rise to the 9 T cell receptor beta chains below, sequenced in a study of tissue T cells after allogeneic stem cell transplantation. This table comes from immunoSEQ multiplex PCR, and its TCRdb copy is limited to in-frame clones, with some not included. The sample comprises just over 25,000 clones, roughly 89% of which are singletons, and 1.5% to 2.5% rests with the top ten. The starting material was blood, obtained before transplantation. Every receptor here comes from a male donor at least 60 years old who later had graft-versus-host disease after an allogeneic stem cell transplant.

This clone came up once. The chain links TRBV29-1 to TRBJ2-7, with 11 bases fitting TRBD2. Germline trimming cut 7 bases from V and 1 base from J; bases unmatched to any gene: 6. The CDR3 is made up of 14 amino acids. CDR1 and CDR2 (germline): SQVTM, ANQGSEA. In DNA, the CDR3 is TGCAGCGCCGCCGGACTAGCGGGTTCCTACGAGCAGTACTTC. Amino acids: CSAAGLAGSYEQYF.

This sequence joins TRBV3-1 (or the pseudogene TRBV3-2) and TRBJ1-5; TRBD1 agrees at 10 bases. This CDR3 contains 16 residues. Looked up from germline, CDR1 is LGHDT and CDR2 is YNNKEL (reference sequence). V was clipped by 1 base and J by 2 bases; unmatched bases: 2. CDR3: CASSQAGTGGNQPQHF. The CDR3 bases are TGTGCCAGCAGCCAAGCCGGGACAGGGGGCAATCAGCCCCAGCATTTT.

This clone was observed once. Written as DNA, the CDR3 is TGTGCCAGCACCACAGGGGGAGCCTTGAACACTGAAGCTTTCTTT. Its protein is CASTTGGALNTEAFF. The genes are TRBV6-6 and TRBJ1-1; 8 bases match TRBD1. With V trimmed by 7 bases and J by 0 bases, 7 bases remained unmatched. Germline CDR1 MNHNY, CDR2 SVGAGI (reference sequence). The CDR3 contains 15 residues.

The chain is built from TRBV10-3 and TRBJ2-2, with D unclear. The CDR3 has 14 residues. Looked up from germline, CDR1 is ENHRY and CDR2 is SYGVKD. Trimming removed 6 bases from V and 4 bases from J, with 12 bases in between. CDR3 bases: TGTGCCATCAGCCAGGCCATTAGCACCGGGGAGCTGTTTTTT. It is translated as CAISQAISTGELFF.

The rearrangement uses TRBV7-8 and TRBJ2-5; 7 bases match TRBD2. Germline V lookup: CDR1 SGHVS, CDR2 FQNEAQ. The CDR3 is 16 residues long. The J segment lost 4 bases and the V segment lost 5 bases, leaving 13 bases of the junction unmatched. The CDR3 nucleotides read TGTGCCAGCAGCCAGATGGGTCTTGCGGGAGTAGAGACCCAGTACTTC. Translating gives CASSQMGLAGVETQYF.

The chain employs TRBV24-1 and TRBJ2-5; D gene ambiguous. CDR1 and CDR2 from the germline V gene are KGHDR and SFDVKD. Trimming removed 3 bases from V and 5 bases from J, with 9 bases in between. CDR3 size: 13 residues. The CDR3: CATSDPGRETQYF. The CDR3 bases are TGTGCCACCAGTGATCCTGGACGGGAGACCCAGTACTTC.

The rearrangement uses TRBV7-8 and TRBJ2-7; 7 bases line up with TRBD2. V dropped 1 base and J dropped 2; count of bases not matched to a gene: 2. Per the germline V gene, CDR1 is SGHVS and CDR2 is FQNEAQ. This CDR3 comprises 14 residues. CDR3 DNA sequence: TGTGCCAGCAGCTTAGGTGGGAGGGCCTACGAGCAGTACTTC. Its protein product is CASSLGGRAYEQYF.

In the case of this clone: The same CDR3 also results from other DNA sequences found in this sample. This chain joins TRBV3-1 (or the pseudogene TRBV3-2) and TRBJ2-7; D ambiguous. The germline V gene has CDR1 LGHDT and CDR2 YNNKEL (reference sequence). Trimming left V 1 base short and J 3 bases short, with 1 base between. The CDR3 covers 11 residues. DNA of the CDR3: TGTGCCAGCAGCCAAGTCTACGAGCAGTACTTC. This translates into CASSQVYEQYF.

The V call is TRBV7-2, the J call TRBJ2-7; TRBD2 might be the D (5 bases). The V gene's germline CDR1 is SGHTA and CDR2 FQGNSA. Trimming stripped 4 bases from V and 4 bases from J, with 11 bases between. This CDR3 has 13 amino acids. Written as DNA, the CDR3 is TGTGCCAGCAGCTCCGGACTCAAATACGAGCAGTACTTC. Translated: CASSSGLKYEQYF.